The 19 T cell receptor beta chains below all came from one sample that was sequenced in a study of blood T cell repertoires in COVID-19. The data were produced by immunoSEQ multiplex PCR, yet TCRdb's version contains in-frame clones alone and is incomplete. The sample lists 150,000 or so clones, roughly 84% occurring once. The specimen was peripheral blood. These TCRs come from a man aged 55 to 70 who had recovered from COVID-19.

This chain joins TRBV11-3 and TRBJ2-5; 9 nucleotides agree with TRBD1. The germline V gene has CDR1 SGHNT and CDR2 YENEEA. Trimming at V came to 5 bases and at J to 3 bases, leaving 7 bases not matched to a gene. This CDR3 has 15 amino acids. CDR3 bases: TGTGCCAGCAGCCCCCGGACAGGGGTGGAAGAGACCCAGTACTTC. The encoded protein is CASSPRTGVEETQYF.

This clone has more than one count but fewer than ten. This CDR3 is also generated by other DNA sequences in the sample. V gene TRBV7-3 combines with J gene TRBJ2-2; a possible D gene is TRBD1 (5 bases). CDR3 length: 13 residues. Germline-derived CDR1 and CDR2 are SGHTA and FQGTGA. V was cut by 3 bases and J by 5 bases, with 7 bases left in between. CDR3 in DNA: TGTGCCAGCAGCTTGCAGGGAACCGGGGAGCTGTTTTTT. Residues: CASSLQGTGELFF.

The chain recombines TRBV7-2 with TRBJ1-1; D possibly corresponds to TRBD1 (6 bases). V was cut by 5 bases and J by 0 bases, with 10 bases left in between. Germline CDR1 reads SGHTA; CDR2 reads FQGNSA. The CDR3 runs to 14 residues. CDR3 bases: TGTGCCAGCAGCCGGGGACACCTGAACACTGAAGCTTTCTTT. Translating it yields CASSRGHLNTEAFF.

This clone was counted only a few times. This chain uses TRBV9 with TRBJ1-1, with D maybe TRBD1 (5 bases). The CDR3 length is 13 residues. V lost 1 base and J lost 8, with 12 bases in between. CDR1 and CDR2 from the germline V gene are SGDLS and YYNGEE. CDR3 residues: CASSVIAGVEAFF. In nucleotides, the CDR3 is TGTGCCAGCAGCGTAATCGCGGGGGTAGAAGCTTTCTTT.

The V call is TRBV7-2, the J call TRBJ1-3, with a possible D match to TRBD1 (6 bases). Trimming pared 6 bases from V and 0 bases from J, leaving 12 bases between. CDR3 length: 15 residues. Per the germline V gene, CDR1 is SGHTA and CDR2 is FQGNSA. This CDR3 is CASRKVRGSGNTIYF. The CDR3 DNA follows: TGTGCCAGCAGAAAAGTCAGGGGCTCTGGAAACACCATATATTTT.

The chain carries TRBV7-2 and TRBJ2-3; D is possibly TRBD1 (5 bases). Germline-derived CDR1 and CDR2 are SGHTA and FQGNSA. The CDR3 runs to 15 residues. The V gene lost 0 bases and the J gene lost 6 bases, with 13 bases spanning the gap. The CDR3 protein is CASSLAQGRGDTQYF. DNA of the CDR3: TGTGCCAGCAGCTTAGCGCAGGGTCGCGGCGATACGCAGTATTTT.

The rearrangement joins TRBV9 to TRBJ2-3, with D perhaps matching TRBD1 (5 bases). V was pared by 6 bases and J by 0 bases, with 11 bases between. Germline CDR1 SGDLS, CDR2 YYNGEE. The CDR3 has 14 amino acids. CDR3 DNA sequence: TGTGCCAGCACAATGACAGTAAGCACAGATACGCAGTATTTT. It specifies CASTMTVSTDTQYF.

Notes on this clone: Its ends do not fully match the called genes, so a read error is possible. The chain uses TRBV7-7 and TRBJ2-7; 8 bases line up with TRBD1. This CDR3 comprises 16 residues. Germline V CDR1 and CDR2: SSHAT, FNYEAQ (reference sequence). The CDR3 sequence is CASSPLPGQAPYEQYF. The CDR3 DNA sequence: TGTGCTAGCAGCCCCTTGCCGGGACAGGCTCCCTACGAGCAGTACTTC. The variable domain in full, completed from reference TRBV7-7 and TRBJ2-7, reads GAGVSQSPRYKVTKRGQDVTLRCDPISSHATLYWYQQALGQGPEFLTYFNYEAQPDKSGLPSDRFSAERPEGSISTLTIQRTEQRDSAMYRCASSPLPGQAPYEQYFGPGTRLTVT.

V gene TRBV20-1 combines with J gene TRBJ1-2; maybe TRBD1 (5 bases). The V gene lost 3 bases and the J gene lost 5 bases, with 10 bases spanning the gap. The CDR3 is 12 amino acids. The germline V gene encodes CDR1 DFQATT and CDR2 SNEGSKA (reference sequence). The DNA for the CDR3 is TGCAGTGCTAGTCCCGGGACTTATGGCTACACCTTC. Amino acid sequence: CSASPGTYGYTF.

Only one count was recorded for this clone. This chain joins TRBV7-2 and TRBJ2-2; D ambiguous. Deletions cut 2 bases from V and 5 bases from J, with 6 bases between. This CDR3 contains 13 residues. CDR1 is SGHTA and CDR2 is FQGNSA in the germline V gene. The chain's CDR3 is CASSLSPTGELFF. CDR3 bases: TGTGCCAGCAGCTTATCCCCAACCGGGGAGCTGTTTTTT.

The rearrangement links TRBV7-2 to TRBJ2-7; no clear D. Germline-derived CDR1 and CDR2 are SGHTA and FQGNSA. The CDR3 extends over 13 amino acids. The germline V and J ends were trimmed by 5 bases and 4 bases, with 12 bases remaining between them. This CDR3 is CASSARADYEQYF. The CDR3 DNA reads as TGTGCCAGCAGCGCCCGAGCCGATTACGAGCAGTACTTC.

This chain connects TRBV6-5 to TRBJ2-7, with 10 bases matching TRBD1. The CDR3 is 15 residues long. Per germline, CDR1 MNHEY and CDR2 SVGAGI. J lost 6 bases, V lost 2 bases, and 7 bases had no gene match. The CDR3 DNA is TGTGCCAGCAGTTACCTGGGACAGGGGTACGGCGAGCAGTACTTC. Protein product: CASSYLGQGYGEQYF.

This sequence joins TRBV3-1 (or the pseudogene TRBV3-2) and TRBJ1-5; TRBD1 aligns across 9 bases. This CDR3 is 15 amino acids long. Trimming took 1 base from V and 2 from J; bases not matched to a gene: 0. Germline assignment: CDR1 LGHDT and CDR2 YNNKEL (reference sequence). The CDR3 DNA reads TGTGCCAGCAGCCAAGGGACAGGGGGCAATCAGCCCCAGCATTTT. Translating gives CASSQGTGGNQPQHF.

The chain recombines TRBV5-5 with TRBJ2-5, with D unclear. Germline CDR1 is SGHKS and CDR2 is YYEKEE (reference sequence). The V gene lost 4 bases and the J gene lost 0 bases, with 10 bases spanning the gap. The CDR3 consists of 14 residues. CDR3 nucleotide sequence: TGTGCCAGCAGCAATCGGGTGTACCAAGAGACCCAGTACTTC. This codes for CASSNRVYQETQYF.

The chain couples TRBV5-1 to TRBJ1-4; no clear D. V was shortened by 4 bases and J by 8 bases, with 18 bases between the two germline ends. Germline V gene data show CDR1 as SGHRS and CDR2 as YFSETQ. The length of the CDR3 is 15 residues. CDR3 sequence: CASSRRVGEEEKLFF. DNA of the CDR3: TGCGCCAGCAGCAGGCGAGTGGGCGAAGAGGAAAAACTGTTTTTT.

CDR3 in amino acids: CASSQGGGTQYF. The CDR3 DNA follows: TGTGCCAGCAGCCAAGGGGGGGGCACGCAGTATTTT. The rearrangement links TRBV14 to TRBJ2-3; tentative D call: TRBD2 (7 bases). The V end was cut by 1 base, the J end by 9 bases, with 8 bases between. CDR3 length equals 12 residues. Germline CDR1 SGHDN, CDR2 FVKESK.

The J gene is TRBJ2-5, the V gene TRBV5-4, with unresolved D. CDR3 length equals 14 residues. Per the germline V gene, CDR1 is SGHNT and CDR2 is YYREEE (reference sequence). V lost 2 bases, J lost 0 bases, and 8 bases lay in between. The CDR3 sequence: CASSFRSYQETQYF. The CDR3 DNA sequence: TGTGCCAGCAGCTTTCGGAGTTACCAAGAGACCCAGTACTTC. Looking up the rest from reference TRBV5-4 and TRBJ2-5 gives the full variable domain: ETGVTQSPTHLIKTRGQQVTLRCSSQSGHNTVSWYQQALGQGPQFIFQYYREEENGRGNFPPRFSGLQFPNYSSELNVNALELDDSALYLCASSFRSYQETQYFGPGTRLLVL.

The J gene is TRBJ1-2, the V gene TRBV5-1; TRBD1 agrees at 7 bases. After removal of 4 bases from V and 3 bases from J, the junction contained 6 bases not matched to a gene. Germline V lookup: CDR1 SGHRS, CDR2 YFSETQ. The CDR3 is 14 amino acids. The CDR3 protein is CASSPGQEHYGYTF. CDR3 bases: TGCGCCAGCAGCCCTGGACAGGAGCACTATGGCTACACCTTC.

The genes are TRBV6-5 and TRBJ1-5; D is uncertain. The germline gives CDR1 MNHEY, CDR2 SVGAGI. The CDR3 runs to 13 residues. V lost 7 bases to trimming and J lost 3 bases, with 10 bases between them. The CDR3, as DNA: TGTGCCAGCAACCAGGCCTTCAATCAGCCCCAGCATTTT. It codes for CASNQAFNQPQHF.